One and the same sample provided the 4 T cell receptor beta chains below, sequenced in a study of shared clonotypes between healthy human individuals. The data were produced by immunoSEQ multiplex PCR, yet TCRdb's version contains in-frame clones alone and is incomplete. Of some 2,100,000 clones listed, approximately 94% were seen once; the top ten hold 1.5% to 2%. Naivety among CD8 cells was defined by CD45RO negativity and positive CCR7 selection, thereby excluding terminally differentiated effector memory CD45RA+ cells. Sequencing was performed on naive CD8+ T cells from PBMCs. These receptor sequences come from a man aged 18 to 30 in good health. Some clones in this sample may be carry-over from other donors' samples.

This rearrangement joins TRBV27 to TRBJ1-2; D uncertain. The CDR3 sequence is 13 residues long. Per germline, CDR1 MNHEY and CDR2 SMNVEV (reference sequence). V lost 4 bases to trimming and J lost 8 bases, with 14 bases between them. CDR3 nucleotides: TGTGCCAGCAGTTCCTCCGGGAGCAGGGGCTACACCTTC. Residues: CASSSSGSRGYTF.

This chain connects TRBV19 to TRBJ2-7; 7 bases agree with TRBD1. This CDR3 is built from 14 residues. Germline CDR1 and CDR2: LNHDA and SQIVND (reference sequence). The V and J ends lost 3 bases and 6 bases, in that order; junction bases with no gene match: 8. The CDR3 loop is CASSIRTGSGEQYF. In nucleotides, the CDR3 is TGTGCCAGTAGTATTCGGACAGGCTCGGGCGAGCAGTACTTC.

The chain carries TRBV10-2 and TRBJ2-7; TRBD1 matches at 7 bases. Germline-derived CDR1 and CDR2 are WSHSY and SAAADI. V gave up 3 bases and J gave up 2 bases; unmatched junction bases: 10. The CDR3 is 16 amino acids. The CDR3: CASSDRTGTVPYEQYF. The DNA for the CDR3 is TGCGCCAGCAGTGACCGAACCGGGACAGTCCCCTACGAGCAGTACTTC.

This clone was counted once. At one of its ends the junction is not consistent with the germline gene, which may arise from a read error. Other DNA sequences in the same sample also yield this CDR3. The chain is built from TRBV11-2 and TRBJ2-1; no firm D call. From germline, CDR1 is SGHAT and CDR2 FQNNGV. The CDR3 is 11 amino acids. CDR3 nucleotides: TGTGCCAGCAGCTCCTCCAATGAGCAGTTCTTC. Its protein product is CASSSSNEQFF.